A selection of T cell receptor beta chains follows, all from one sample in a study of lymphopenia after photon versus proton radiotherapy. Repertoires were generated with immunoSEQ multiplex PCR, while TCRdb's copy carries only in-frame clones and drops some. The top ten clones hold less than 8% of a sample with fewer than 35,000 clones, 80% to 90% of them seen once. The sequencing here drew on peripheral blood, taken from a patient treated with proton-based radiotherapy. The receptor set was obtained from a woman aged 70-85 years with pancreatic cancer. Some clones in this sample may be carry-over from other donors' samples. Both conserved end residues are part of each CDR3. D genes are given only for firm matches. The size of a clone is reported for some rows only, either as once, few or many, or as a class for expanded clones.

d_gene: TRBD2
abundance: -
j_gene: TRBJ2-5
v_gene: TRBV2
CDR3aa: CASGGTSARGETQYF
CDR3nt: TGTGCCAGCGGGGGGACTAGCGCGAGAGGGGAGACCCAGTACTTC

d_gene: -
abundance: few
j_gene: TRBJ1-1
v_gene: TRBV14
CDR3aa: CASSPKGTEAFF
CDR3nt: TGTGCCAGCAGTCCCAAGGGCACTGAAGCTTTCTTT

d_gene: TRBD2
abundance: -
j_gene: TRBJ2-2
v_gene: TRBV4-3
CDR3aa: CASSQDLAGTGELFF
CDR3nt: TGCGCCAGCAGCCAAGACCTAGCGGGCACCGGGGAGCTGTTTTTT

d_gene: -
abundance: once
j_gene: TRBJ2-7
v_gene: TRBV28
CDR3aa: CASRPQGTYEQYF
CDR3nt: TGTGCCAGCAGACCACAGGGAACCTACGAGCAGTACTTC

d_gene: TRBD2
abundance: -
j_gene: TRBJ2-1
v_gene: TRBV7-2
CDR3aa: CASSLGLAGYNEQFF
CDR3nt: TGTGCCAGCAGTCTCGGACTAGCAGGGTACAATGAGCAGTTCTTC

d_gene: TRBD2
abundance: -
j_gene: TRBJ2-7
v_gene: TRBV7-6
CDR3aa: CASSPSGGWDEQYF
CDR3nt: TGTGCCAGCAGCCCTAGCGGGGGCTGGGACGAGCAGTACTTC

d_gene: -
abundance: -
j_gene: TRBJ2-7
v_gene: TRBV28
CDR3aa: CASGNHPPPGTYEQYF
CDR3nt: TGTGCCAGCGGCAACCACCCCCCCCCAGGGACGTACGAGCAGTACTTC

d_gene: -
abundance: -
j_gene: TRBJ2-7
v_gene: TRBV7-2
CDR3aa: CASAASYEQYF
CDR3nt: TGTGCCAGTGCAGCCTCCTACGAGCAGTACTTC

d_gene: -
abundance: -
j_gene: TRBJ1-1
v_gene: TRBV6-4
CDR3aa: CASSDSMVTEAFF
CDR3nt: TGTGCCAGCAGTGACTCGATGGTGACTGAAGCTTTCTTT

d_gene: TRBD1
abundance: -
j_gene: TRBJ1-2
v_gene: TRBV28
CDR3aa: CASRGQGIYGYTF
CDR3nt: TGTGCCAGCAGGGGACAGGGAATCTATGGCTACACCTTC

d_gene: TRBD1
abundance: -
j_gene: TRBJ2-6
v_gene: TRBV6-5
CDR3aa: CASSYNRGSGANVLTF
CDR3nt: TGTGCCAGCAGTTACAACAGGGGCTCTGGGGCCAACGTCCTGACTTTC

d_gene: TRBD2
abundance: -
j_gene: TRBJ2-7
v_gene: TRBV27
CDR3aa: CASSLSRSGLAGVPHYEQYF
CDR3nt: TGTGCCAGCAGTTTATCTCGTTCTGGACTAGCGGGAGTTCCCCACTACGAGCAGTACTTC

d_gene: -
abundance: -
j_gene: TRBJ2-1
v_gene: TRBV27
CDR3aa: CASSVQAYSYNEQFF
CDR3nt: TGTGCCAGCAGTGTACAGGCCTACTCCTACAATGAGCAGTTCTTC

d_gene: -
abundance: -
j_gene: TRBJ1-5
v_gene: TRBV2
CDR3aa: CASRETGSSNQPQHF
CDR3nt: TGTGCCAGCAGGGAAACAGGGTCTAGCAATCAGCCCCAGCATTTT

d_gene: TRBD1
abundance: -
j_gene: TRBJ1-6
v_gene: TRBV30
CDR3aa: CAWNWGQTYNSPLHF
CDR3nt: TGTGCCTGGAATTGGGGACAGACCTATAATTCACCCCTCCACTTT

d_gene: -
abundance: -
j_gene: TRBJ1-3
v_gene: TRBV30
CDR3aa: CAWSLNGGRLGNTIYF
CDR3nt: TGTGCCTGGAGTCTGAACGGAGGACGCCTTGGAAACACCATATATTTT

d_gene: -
abundance: -
j_gene: TRBJ1-3
v_gene: TRBV10-2
CDR3aa: CATAGPISGNTIYF
CDR3nt: TGCGCCACCGCCGGCCCTATCTCTGGAAACACCATATATTTT

d_gene: -
abundance: -
j_gene: TRBJ2-7
v_gene: TRBV7-2
CDR3aa: CASSRGGGDPSSYEQYF
CDR3nt: TGTGCCAGCAGTAGGGGGGGAGGAGACCCGAGCTCCTACGAGCAGTACTTC